This T cell receptor beta chain was sequenced during a study of blood T cell repertoires in COVID-19 (TCRdb year 2020). Study-level background: Collaborator samples came from the United States, Italy and Spain and covered acute and convalescent phases of COVID-19. The repertoires were released in a freely available public database meant as a resource for research on the immune response to SARS-CoV-2. The sample metadata nearly always contained a de-identified subject ID, COVID-19 status, age in years and sex. The samples were drawn from two sources: the first 160 participants of the ongoing ImmuneRACE study, and 1,254 subjects contributed by 6 global collaborators. Deeply sampled blood TCRbeta repertoires from subjects exposed to, actively infected with, or recovered from COVID-19 were included in the dataset. Where available, HLA class I and class II types were obtained from metadata supplied by the sample provider rather than from assay-based typing. The material from the prospective study consisted of cDNA or gDNA derived from T cells, B-cell-depleted T cells, or PBMCs.

Each collaborating institution followed its own protocols to collect whole blood in K2EDTA tubes. For TCRbeta analysis, collaborator samples were shipped as frozen whole blood, as isolated PBMCs, or as DNA extracted from either sample type. Overall study outcomes, separate from this receptor: The amount of clinical and demographic metadata varied by source and participant and was provided uncurated.

For this clone: The clone's antigen remains unknown. No clone much larger than this one lies a single base away; base qualities are absent.

The immunoSEQ Assay, a bias-controlled multiplex PCR, was used to amplify TCRbeta CDR3 regions from genomic DNA. The published analysis was carried out like this. The number of nucleated cells in each sample was estimated from the amplification of reference gene primers within the assay. To quantify the absolute abundance of each unique TCRbeta CDR3 rearrangement, sequence reads were collapsed and filtered. For each sample, productive Simpson clonality was calculated by taking the square root of Simpson's diversity index across productive rearrangements. Held by TCRdb, this immuneACCESS table contains in-frame sequences only and omits some clones. Under half of the omission traces to an unresolved V gene where checked; the cause of the rest is unknown. Clone size and the V and J calls come from that table; the DNA yielded D and trimming. The sample includes about 83,000 clones, with approximately 80% observed a single time. The ten largest clones take up 15% to 19% of the sample.

The sequencing sample was made of peripheral blood. This sequence originates from a woman older than 75 with acute or convalescent COVID-19.

The DNA is TGTGCCAGCAGCCAAGCCGCGATTATCAACACTGAAGCTTTCTTT. Its translation reads: CASSQAAIINTEAFF. The receptor chain draws on TRBV14 and TRBJ1-1; too little of a D gene remains to name it. CDR1 SGHDN and CDR2 FVKESK were looked up in the germline V gene. Deletion took 1 base off V and 2 bases off J, with a span of 11 bases between the germline ends. From the cysteine through the phenylalanine, the CDR3 covers 15 amino acids. The DNA shown is the 45-base CDR3, in frame from base 1.